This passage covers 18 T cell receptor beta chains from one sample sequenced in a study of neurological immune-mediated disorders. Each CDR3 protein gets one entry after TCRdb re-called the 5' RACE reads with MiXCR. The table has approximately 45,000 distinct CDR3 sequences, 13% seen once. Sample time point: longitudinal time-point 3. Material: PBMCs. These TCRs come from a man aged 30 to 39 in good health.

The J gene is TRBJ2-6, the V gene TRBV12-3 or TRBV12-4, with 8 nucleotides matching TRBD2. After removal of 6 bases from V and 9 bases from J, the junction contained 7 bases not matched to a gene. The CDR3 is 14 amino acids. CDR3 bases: TGTGCCAGCAGCCAGATCGGGAGGGTCAACGTCCTGACTTTC. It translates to CASSQIGRVNVLTF.

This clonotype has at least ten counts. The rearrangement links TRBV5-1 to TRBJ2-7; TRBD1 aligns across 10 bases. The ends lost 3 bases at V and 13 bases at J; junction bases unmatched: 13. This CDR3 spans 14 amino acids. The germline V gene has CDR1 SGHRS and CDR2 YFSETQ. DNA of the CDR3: TGCGCCAGCAGCTCCGGGACAGGGGTTCCCCGCCTTTACTTC. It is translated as CASSSGTGVPRLYF. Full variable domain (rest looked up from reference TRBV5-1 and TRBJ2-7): KAGVTQTPRYLIKTRGQQVTLSCSPISGHRSVSWYQQTPGQGLQFLFEYFSETQRNKGNFPGRFSGRQFSNSRSEMNVSTLELGDSALYLCASSSGTGVPRLYFGPGTRLTVT.

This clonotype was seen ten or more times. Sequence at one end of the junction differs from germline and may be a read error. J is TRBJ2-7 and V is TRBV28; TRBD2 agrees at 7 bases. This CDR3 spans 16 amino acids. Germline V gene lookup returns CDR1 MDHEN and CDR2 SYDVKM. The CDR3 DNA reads TGTGCCAGCAATTTAGACCCAGCGGGATCTACTTACGAGCAGTACTTC. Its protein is CASNLDPAGSTYEQYF.

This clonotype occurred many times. The CDR3 loop reads CASSLGAMGSAETQYF. Here the CDR3 DNA reads TGTGCCAGCAGCTTGGGGGCCATGGGATCTGCGGAGACCCAGTACTTC. The chain employs TRBV5-5 and TRBJ2-5; D gene unclear. This CDR3 spans 16 amino acids. Trimming cost V 0 bases and J 5 bases, with 17 bases left between them. Germline CDR1 and CDR2: SGHKS and YYEKEE (reference sequence).

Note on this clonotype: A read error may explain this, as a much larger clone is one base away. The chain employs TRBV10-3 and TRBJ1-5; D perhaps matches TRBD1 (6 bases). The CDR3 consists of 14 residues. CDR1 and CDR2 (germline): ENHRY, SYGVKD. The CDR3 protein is CAISRGGSNQTQHF. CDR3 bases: TGTGCCATCAGCAGGGGTGGGAGCAATCAGACCCAGCATTTT.

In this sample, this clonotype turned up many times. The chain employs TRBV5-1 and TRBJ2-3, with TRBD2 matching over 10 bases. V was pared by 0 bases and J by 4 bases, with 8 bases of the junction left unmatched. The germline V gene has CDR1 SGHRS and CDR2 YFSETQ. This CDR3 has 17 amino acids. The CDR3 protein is CASSLGASGRWPDTQYF. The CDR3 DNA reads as TGCGCCAGCAGCTTGGGGGCTAGCGGGAGATGGCCAGATACGCAGTATTTT.

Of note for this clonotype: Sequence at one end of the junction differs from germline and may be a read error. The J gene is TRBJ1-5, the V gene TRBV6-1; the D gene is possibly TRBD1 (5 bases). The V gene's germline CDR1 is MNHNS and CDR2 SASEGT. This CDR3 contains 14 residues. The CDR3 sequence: CASTLQDSNQPHHF. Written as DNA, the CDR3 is TGTGCCAGCACCTTACAGGATAGCAATCAGCCCCATCATTTT.

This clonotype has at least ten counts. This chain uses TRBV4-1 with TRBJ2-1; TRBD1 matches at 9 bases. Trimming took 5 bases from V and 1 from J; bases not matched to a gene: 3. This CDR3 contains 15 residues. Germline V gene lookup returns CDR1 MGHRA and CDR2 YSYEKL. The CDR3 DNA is TGCGCCAGCAGCTTACAGGGGGCTTCCTACAATGAGCAGTTCTTC. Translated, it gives CASSLQGASYNEQFF.

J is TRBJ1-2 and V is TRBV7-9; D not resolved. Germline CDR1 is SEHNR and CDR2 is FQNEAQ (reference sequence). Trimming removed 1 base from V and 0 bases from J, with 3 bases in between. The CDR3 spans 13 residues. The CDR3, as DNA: TGTGCCAGCAGCTTAGATGCTAACTATGGCTACACCTTC. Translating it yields CASSLDANYGYTF. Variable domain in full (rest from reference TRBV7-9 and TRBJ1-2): DTGVSQNPRHKITKRGQNVTFRCDPISEHNRLYWYRQTLGQGPEFLTYFQNEAQLEKSRLLSDRFSAERPKGSFSTLEIQRTEQGDSAMYLCASSLDANYGYTFGSGTRLTVV.

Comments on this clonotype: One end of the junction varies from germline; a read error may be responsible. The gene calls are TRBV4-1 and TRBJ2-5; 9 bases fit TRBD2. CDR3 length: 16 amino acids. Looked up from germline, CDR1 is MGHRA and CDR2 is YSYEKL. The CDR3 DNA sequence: TGCTCCAGCAGCCAAGATAGAGCTAGCGGGATTGAGACCCAGTACTTC. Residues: CSSSQDRASGIETQYF.

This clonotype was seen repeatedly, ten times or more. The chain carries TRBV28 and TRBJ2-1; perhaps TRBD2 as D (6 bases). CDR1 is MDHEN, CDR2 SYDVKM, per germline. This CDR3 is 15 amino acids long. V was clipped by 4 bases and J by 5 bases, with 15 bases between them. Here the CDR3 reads CASSSGGRRDNEQFF. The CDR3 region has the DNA TGTGCCAGCAGTTCTGGGGGGAGGAGGGACAATGAGCAGTTCTTC. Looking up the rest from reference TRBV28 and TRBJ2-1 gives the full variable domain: DVKVTQSSRYLVKRTGEKVFLECVQDMDHENMFWYRQDPGLGLRLIYFSYDVKMKEKGDIPEGYSVSREKKERFSLILESASTNQTSMYLCASSSGGRRDNEQFFGPGTRLTVL.

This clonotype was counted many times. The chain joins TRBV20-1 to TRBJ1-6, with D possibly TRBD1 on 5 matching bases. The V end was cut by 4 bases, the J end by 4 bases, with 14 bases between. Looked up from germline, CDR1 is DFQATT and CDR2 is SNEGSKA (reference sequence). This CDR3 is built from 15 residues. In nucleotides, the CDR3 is TGCAGTGCTAAGCCCCAGGGAGGGTATAATTCACCCCTCCACTTT. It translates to CSAKPQGGYNSPLHF.

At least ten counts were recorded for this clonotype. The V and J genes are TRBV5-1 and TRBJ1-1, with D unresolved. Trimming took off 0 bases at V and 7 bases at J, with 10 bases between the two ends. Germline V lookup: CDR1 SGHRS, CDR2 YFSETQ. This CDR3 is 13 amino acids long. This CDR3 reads CASSLVSRSEAFF. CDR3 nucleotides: TGCGCCAGCAGCTTGGTCTCCAGGAGTGAAGCTTTCTTT.

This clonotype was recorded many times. CDR3 protein: CASSSGTTDQETQYF. The CDR3 DNA is TGCGCCAGCAGCTCCGGGACAACAGACCAAGAGACCCAGTACTTC. The J gene is TRBJ2-5, the V gene TRBV5-1; perhaps TRBD1 as D (6 bases). V was pared by 3 bases and J by 0 bases, with 12 bases between. Germline CDR1 is SGHRS and CDR2 is YFSETQ. This CDR3 has 15 amino acids.

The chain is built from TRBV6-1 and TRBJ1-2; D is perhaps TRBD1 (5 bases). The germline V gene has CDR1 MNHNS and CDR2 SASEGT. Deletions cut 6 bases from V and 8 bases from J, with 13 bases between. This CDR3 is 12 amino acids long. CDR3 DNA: TGTGCCAGCAGAGGCCGGGGCGGCGGCTACACCTTC. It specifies CASRGRGGGYTF.

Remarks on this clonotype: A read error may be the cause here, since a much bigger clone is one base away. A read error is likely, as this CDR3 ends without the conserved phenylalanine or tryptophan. CDR3 region: CASSLYATYEQYI. The CDR3 region has the DNA TGCGCCAGCAGCTTGTACGCCACCTACGAGCAGTACATC. The chain joins TRBV5-1 to TRBJ2-7; D is unresolved. Trimming took 1 base from V and 2 from J, leaving 7 bases between them. Germline-derived CDR1 and CDR2 are SGHRS and YFSETQ. The CDR3 has 13 amino acids.

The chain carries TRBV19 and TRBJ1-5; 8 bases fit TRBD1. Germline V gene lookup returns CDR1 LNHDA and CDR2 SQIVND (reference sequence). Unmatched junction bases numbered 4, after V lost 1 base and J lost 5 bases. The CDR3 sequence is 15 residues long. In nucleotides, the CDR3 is TGTGCCAGTAGTATAGGACAGGGGTTGGATCAGCCCCAGCATTTT. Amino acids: CASSIGQGLDQPQHF.

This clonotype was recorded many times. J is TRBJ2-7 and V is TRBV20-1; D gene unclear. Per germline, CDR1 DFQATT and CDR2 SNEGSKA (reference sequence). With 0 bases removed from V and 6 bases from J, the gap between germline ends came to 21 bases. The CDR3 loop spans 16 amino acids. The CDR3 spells CSARDPGSLSTGEQYF. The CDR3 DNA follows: TGCAGTGCTAGAGACCCCGGCAGTTTAAGCACCGGCGAGCAGTACTTC.